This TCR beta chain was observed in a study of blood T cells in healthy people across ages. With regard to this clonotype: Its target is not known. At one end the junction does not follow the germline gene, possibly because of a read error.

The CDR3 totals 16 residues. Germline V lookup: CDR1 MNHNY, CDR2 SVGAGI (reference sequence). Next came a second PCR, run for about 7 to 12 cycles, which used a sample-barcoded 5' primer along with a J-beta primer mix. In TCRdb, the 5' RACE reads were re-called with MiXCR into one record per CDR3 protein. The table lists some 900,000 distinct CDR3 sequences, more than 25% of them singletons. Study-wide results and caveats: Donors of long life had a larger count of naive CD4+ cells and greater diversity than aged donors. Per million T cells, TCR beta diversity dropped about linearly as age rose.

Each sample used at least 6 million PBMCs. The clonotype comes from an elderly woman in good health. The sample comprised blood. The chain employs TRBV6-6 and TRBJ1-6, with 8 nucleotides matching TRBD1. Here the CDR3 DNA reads TGTGCCAGCAGTCCACTAGGGGGACAGGCTAATTCATCCCTCCACTTT. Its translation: CASSPLGGQANSSLHF.